The present T cell receptor (beta chain) was sequenced within a study of regulatory T cells in long-lasting Graves disease. Whole-study results and caveats: TCR diversity was lower in persistent Graves' patients (versus newly diagnosed ones). Whereas about a thousand public clonotypes were shared by new patients, persistent patients shared more, at 2,500 to 3,000.

The CDR3 has 15 amino acids. The germline CDR1 and CDR2 sequences are MNHEY and SVGAGI. CDR3 regions were amplified by Arm-PCR using iRepertoire HTBI primers to build TCR beta libraries. TCRdb fed the multiplex PCR reads into MiXCR, producing one record per CDR3 protein. This sample has some 250,000 distinct CDR3 sequences; just over 20% occur once, and the top ten carry roughly 13%. Time point described: newly diagnosed GD, antithyroid drugs for less than 3 months. Scientists built the TCR library using RNA that was extracted from PBMCs. This clonotype was recorded only once. The antigen remains unidentified. This may stem from a read error, because a much larger clone lies one nucleotide away.

Sequenced here: peripheral blood mononuclear cells (PBMCs), sampled at new diagnosis, from a patient treated with antithyroid drugs. The rearrangement uses TRBV6-5 and TRBJ2-7, with D possibly being TRBD1 (6 bases). The sequence was obtained from a female donor with Graves disease. The CDR3, as DNA: TGTGCCAGCAGTTACCGGGACACCACGTACTACGAGCATTACTTC. Translated: CASSYRDTTYYEHYF.